Listed below are T cell receptor beta chains from one sample, sequenced in a study of blood T cell repertoires in COVID-19. Generated by immunoSEQ multiplex PCR, the TCRdb table keeps only in-frame clones and is missing some. The sample holds a few hundred thousand clones, roughly 87% seen once. Sequencing was done on a sample of peripheral blood. The receptors shown here come from a man between 18 and 29 years old with active or convalescent COVID-19. The CDR3 runs from the conserved cysteine through the conserved F or W. The D gene is left open where the match is weak. The size field is filled for only some rows; it gives once, few, many or a size class.

D gene: TRBD1; J gene: TRBJ2-1; V gene: TRBV5-1; clone size: .; CDR3 DNA: TGCGCCAGCAGCTCCCGGGGGGACAGGGTATGGAATGAGCAGTTCTTC; CDR3 protein: CASSSRGDRVWNEQFF
D gene: .; J gene: TRBJ2-1; V gene: TRBV27; clone size: .; CDR3 DNA: TGTGCCAGCAGTTTGTCCACAGGATCCTCCTTCAATGAGCAGTTCTTC; CDR3 protein: CASSLSTGSSFNEQFF
D gene: TRBD1; J gene: TRBJ1-2; V gene: TRBV28; clone size: few; CDR3 DNA: TGTGCCAGCAGATCACAGGGGGCGCTGGGCTACACCTTC; CDR3 protein: CASRSQGALGYTF
D gene: .; J gene: TRBJ2-5; V gene: TRBV19; clone size: .; CDR3 DNA: TGTGCCAGTAGCGGACTTATCCCGGGGGAGACCCAGTACTTC; CDR3 protein: CASSGLIPGETQYF
D gene: .; J gene: TRBJ1-3; V gene: TRBV19; clone size: .; CDR3 DNA: TGTGCCAGTAGTATGGAGGGAGACTCTGGAAACACCATATATTTT; CDR3 protein: CASSMEGDSGNTIYF
D gene: .; J gene: TRBJ1-2; V gene: TRBV5-1; clone size: once; CDR3 DNA: TGCGCCAGCAGCGACAGGAGCTATGGCTACACCTTC; CDR3 protein: CASSDRSYGYTF
D gene: TRBD2; J gene: TRBJ2-1; V gene: TRBV6-4; clone size: few; CDR3 DNA: TGTGCCAGCAGTGACCAGGCGGGGGAATACAATGAGCAGTTCTTC; CDR3 protein: CASSDQAGEYNEQFF
D gene: .; J gene: TRBJ1-5; V gene: TRBV3-1/TRBV3-2; clone size: .; CDR3 DNA: TGTGCCAGCAGCCAGACAGTGGGTCAGCCCCAGCATTTT; CDR3 protein: CASSQTVGQPQHF
D gene: TRBD1; J gene: TRBJ1-6; V gene: TRBV3-1/TRBV3-2; clone size: .; CDR3 DNA: TGTGCCACTGGGACAGCAATTGATTCACCCCTCCACTTT; CDR3 protein: CATGTAIDSPLHF
D gene: TRBD2; J gene: TRBJ2-1; V gene: TRBV4-1; clone size: .; CDR3 DNA: TGCGCCAGCAGCCAAGAGAGACTAGCGGACTACAATGAGCAGTTCTTC; CDR3 protein: CASSQERLADYNEQFF
D gene: .; J gene: TRBJ1-4; V gene: TRBV5-1; clone size: .; CDR3 DNA: TGCGCCAGCAGCTTGTCTAGGGGGACTAATGAAAAACTGTTTTTT; CDR3 protein: CASSLSRGTNEKLFF
D gene: .; J gene: TRBJ2-3; V gene: TRBV6-5; clone size: .; CDR3 DNA: TGTGCCAGCAGTATTTACGGGGAAGATACGCAGTATTTT; CDR3 protein: CASSIYGEDTQYF
D gene: .; J gene: TRBJ1-1; V gene: TRBV5-6; clone size: .; CDR3 DNA: TGTGCCAGCAGTCCCATGTTGCGGTCTGAAGCTTTCTTT; CDR3 protein: CASSPMLRSEAFF
D gene: TRBD1; J gene: TRBJ1-5; V gene: TRBV7-6; clone size: once; CDR3 DNA: TGTGCCAGCAGCAAAGGACAGGGGTTGGGGGGCCAGCCCCAGCATTTT; CDR3 protein: CASSKGQGLGGQPQHF
D gene: TRBD1; J gene: TRBJ1-2; V gene: TRBV5-6; clone size: .; CDR3 DNA: TGTGCCAGCAGCTTGGTCGACAGGGGGGCCTATGGCTACACCTTC; CDR3 protein: CASSLVDRGAYGYTF
D gene: TRBD2; J gene: TRBJ2-3; V gene: TRBV4-2; clone size: .; CDR3 DNA: TGTGCCAGCAGCCAAGCTTACAGCCAGCGGGAGACAAGGGATACGCAGTATTTT; CDR3 protein: CASSQAYSQRETRDTQYF
D gene: .; J gene: TRBJ1-3; V gene: TRBV7-8; clone size: .; CDR3 DNA: TGTGCCAGCAGCGCCCGGGAGGGAAGCTCTGGAAACACCATATATTTT; CDR3 protein: CASSAREGSSGNTIYF
D gene: .; J gene: TRBJ1-2; V gene: TRBV7-8; clone size: .; CDR3 DNA: TGTGCCAGCAGCTTGGCGACAGTTAACTATGGCTACACCTTC; CDR3 protein: CASSLATVNYGYTF
D gene: .; J gene: TRBJ2-7; V gene: TRBV2; clone size: .; CDR3 DNA: TGTGCCAGCGCCGCCGTAGGGGTGATGATCGAGCAGTACTTC; CDR3 protein: CASAAVGVMIEQYF
D gene: .; J gene: TRBJ2-2; V gene: TRBV7-7; clone size: .; CDR3 DNA: TGTGCCAGCAGCACCACGACAGCCACATCGAACACCGGGGAGCTGTTTTTT; CDR3 protein: CASSTTTATSNTGELFF
D gene: .; J gene: TRBJ2-7; V gene: TRBV6-6; clone size: .; CDR3 DNA: TGTGCCAGCAGTTATGGGGGGACCGCCTACGAGCAGTACTTC; CDR3 protein: CASSYGGTAYEQYF
D gene: TRBD2; J gene: TRBJ2-1; V gene: TRBV27; clone size: .; CDR3 DNA: TGTGCCAGCAGTTTGATTAGCGGGGCCAATGAGCAGTTCTTC; CDR3 protein: CASSLISGANEQFF
D gene: TRBD1; J gene: TRBJ1-6; V gene: TRBV5-6; clone size: .; CDR3 DNA: TGTGCCAGCCTAAAGACAGGGGCGAATTCACCCCTCCACTTT; CDR3 protein: CASLKTGANSPLHF
D gene: TRBD1; J gene: TRBJ2-1; V gene: TRBV18; clone size: .; CDR3 DNA: TGTGCCAGCTCACCCGGACAGGCAGGTACCTACAATGAGCAGTTCTTC; CDR3 protein: CASSPGQAGTYNEQFF
D gene: .; J gene: TRBJ1-1; V gene: TRBV19; clone size: .; CDR3 DNA: TGTGCCAGTAGTCCCCCGGGCATAGACAGCATTGAAGCTTTCTTT; CDR3 protein: CASSPPGIDSIEAFF
D gene: TRBD2; J gene: TRBJ2-7; V gene: TRBV6-1; clone size: .; CDR3 DNA: TGTGCCAGCAGTGAAGCGGGAGGGGAACCCTACGAGCAGTACTTC; CDR3 protein: CASSEAGGEPYEQYF
D gene: .; J gene: TRBJ2-1; V gene: TRBV27; clone size: .; CDR3 DNA: TGTGCCAGCACCGCGGAGGGCCCAGCCTACAATGAGCAGTTCTTC; CDR3 protein: CASTAEGPAYNEQFF
D gene: .; J gene: TRBJ1-2; V gene: TRBV29-1; clone size: few; CDR3 DNA: TGCAGCGTTGTGGGACCGGGAGAGGGCTACACCTTC; CDR3 protein: CSVVGPGEGYTF
D gene: .; J gene: TRBJ2-2; V gene: TRBV5-4; clone size: many; CDR3 DNA: TGTGCCAGCAGCAGCCAGAACACCGGGGAGCTGTTTTTT; CDR3 protein: CASSSQNTGELFF
D gene: .; J gene: TRBJ2-2; V gene: TRBV29-1; clone size: .; CDR3 DNA: TGCAGCGTTGCCTGGGCGGGGGCAGCCGGGGAGCTGTTTTTT; CDR3 protein: CSVAWAGAAGELFF
D gene: .; J gene: TRBJ2-5; V gene: TRBV11-2; clone size: .; CDR3 DNA: TGTGCCAGCAGCTTCGACAGCTTGCAAGAGACCCAGTACTTC; CDR3 protein: CASSFDSLQETQYF
D gene: TRBD1; J gene: TRBJ1-6; V gene: TRBV6-5; clone size: .; CDR3 DNA: TGTGCCAGCACTCGGGACAGCTCCTATAATTCACCCCTCCACTTT; CDR3 protein: CASTRDSSYNSPLHF
D gene: .; J gene: TRBJ2-7; V gene: TRBV28; clone size: .; CDR3 DNA: TGTGCCAGCACCCCCCTTGGCCAAACACGGGACGAGCAGTACTTC; CDR3 protein: CASTPLGQTRDEQYF
D gene: TRBD2; J gene: TRBJ2-3; V gene: TRBV11-2; clone size: .; CDR3 DNA: TGTGCCAGCAGCTTTCGACTAGCGGGTGGAGGGGGAGATACGCAGTATTTT; CDR3 protein: CASSFRLAGGGGDTQYF
D gene: TRBD2; J gene: TRBJ2-7; V gene: TRBV4-2; clone size: many; CDR3 DNA: TGTGCCAGCAGCCAGGAAATAGCGGGATCCTACGAGCAGTACTTC; CDR3 protein: CASSQEIAGSYEQYF